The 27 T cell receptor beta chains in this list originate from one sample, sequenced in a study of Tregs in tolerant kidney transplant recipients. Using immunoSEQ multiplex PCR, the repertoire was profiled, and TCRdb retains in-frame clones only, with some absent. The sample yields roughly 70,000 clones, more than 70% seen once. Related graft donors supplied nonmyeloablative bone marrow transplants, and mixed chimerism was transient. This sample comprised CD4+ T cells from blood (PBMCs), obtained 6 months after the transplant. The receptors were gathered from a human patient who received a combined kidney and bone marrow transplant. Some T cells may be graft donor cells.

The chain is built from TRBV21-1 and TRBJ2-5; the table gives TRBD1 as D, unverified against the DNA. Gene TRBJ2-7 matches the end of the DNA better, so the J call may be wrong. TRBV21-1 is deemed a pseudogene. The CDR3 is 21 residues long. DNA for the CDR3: TGTGCCAGCAGCAAACGGCGCTTAACGGGTCCAGAACGGGACAGTACCTACGAGCAGTACTTC. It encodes CASSKRRLTGPERDSTYEQYF.

The CDR3 DNA follows: TGTGCCAGCAGCCCGACCGGGATTTTCACAGATACGCAGTATTTT. Translating gives CASSPTGIFTDTQYF. The chain links TRBV7-6 to TRBJ2-3; D is possibly TRBD2 (5 bases). Germline V gene sequence: CDR1 SGHVS, CDR2 FNYEAQ. This CDR3 contains 15 residues. Deletions cut 5 bases from V and 2 bases from J, with 14 bases between. Using reference TRBV7-6 and TRBJ2-3 for the parts outside the CDR3, the full variable domain is GAGVSQSPRYKVTKRGQDVALRCDPISGHVSLYWYRQALGQGPEFLTYFNYEAQQDKSGLPNDRFSAERPEGSISTLTIQRTEQRDSAMYRCASSPTGIFTDTQYFGPGTRLTVL.

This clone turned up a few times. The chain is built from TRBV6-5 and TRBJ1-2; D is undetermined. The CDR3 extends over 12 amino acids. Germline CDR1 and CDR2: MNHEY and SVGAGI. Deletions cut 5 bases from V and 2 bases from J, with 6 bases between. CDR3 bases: TGTGCCAGCAGTGTGCAGAACTATGGCTACACCTTC. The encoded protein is CASSVQNYGYTF.

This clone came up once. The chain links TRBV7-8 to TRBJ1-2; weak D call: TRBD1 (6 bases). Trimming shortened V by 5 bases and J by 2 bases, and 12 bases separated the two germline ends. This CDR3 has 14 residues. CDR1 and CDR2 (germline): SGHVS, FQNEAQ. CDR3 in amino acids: CASSQPGVNYGYTF. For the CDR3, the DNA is TGTGCCAGCAGCCAACCAGGGGTAAACTATGGCTACACCTTC.

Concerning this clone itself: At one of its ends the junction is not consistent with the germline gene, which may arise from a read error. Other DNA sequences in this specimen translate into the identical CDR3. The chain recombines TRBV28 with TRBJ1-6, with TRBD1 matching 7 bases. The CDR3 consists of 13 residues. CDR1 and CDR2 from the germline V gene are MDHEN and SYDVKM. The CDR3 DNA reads TGTGCCATACAGGACAGGCTTAATTCCCCCCTCCACTTT. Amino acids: CAIQDRLNSPLHF.

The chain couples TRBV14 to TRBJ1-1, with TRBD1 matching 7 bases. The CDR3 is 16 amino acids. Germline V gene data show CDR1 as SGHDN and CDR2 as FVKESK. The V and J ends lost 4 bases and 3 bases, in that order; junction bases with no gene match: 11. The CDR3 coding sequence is TGTGCCAGCAGCCGTAACAGGGGATGGGGGGACACTGAAGCTTTCTTT. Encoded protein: CASSRNRGWGDTEAFF.

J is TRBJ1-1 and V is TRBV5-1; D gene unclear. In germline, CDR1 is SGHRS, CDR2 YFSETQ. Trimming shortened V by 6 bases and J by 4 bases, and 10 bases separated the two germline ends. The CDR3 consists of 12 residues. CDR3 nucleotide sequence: TGCGCCAGCAAGGCATCGGGCACTGAAGCTTTCTTT. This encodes CASKASGTEAFF.

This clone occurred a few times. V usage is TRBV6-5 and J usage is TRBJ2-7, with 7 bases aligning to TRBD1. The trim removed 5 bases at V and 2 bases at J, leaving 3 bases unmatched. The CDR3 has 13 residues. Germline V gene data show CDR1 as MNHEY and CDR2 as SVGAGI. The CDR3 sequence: CASSAGTAYEQYF. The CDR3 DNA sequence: TGTGCCAGCAGTGCCGGGACAGCCTACGAGCAGTACTTC.

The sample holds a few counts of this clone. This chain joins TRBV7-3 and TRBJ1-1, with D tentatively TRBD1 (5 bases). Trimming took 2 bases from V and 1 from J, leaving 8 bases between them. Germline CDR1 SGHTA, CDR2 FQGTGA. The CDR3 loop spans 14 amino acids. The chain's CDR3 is CASSLGAPNTEAFF. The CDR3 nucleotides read TGTGCCAGCAGCTTAGGGGCTCCGAACACTGAAGCTTTCTTT.

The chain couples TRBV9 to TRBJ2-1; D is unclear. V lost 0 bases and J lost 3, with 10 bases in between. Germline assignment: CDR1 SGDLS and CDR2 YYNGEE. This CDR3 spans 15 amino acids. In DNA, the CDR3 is TGTGCCAGCAGCGTAGTTGGCGGAAACTACAATGAGCAGTTCTTC. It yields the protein CASSVVGGNYNEQFF.

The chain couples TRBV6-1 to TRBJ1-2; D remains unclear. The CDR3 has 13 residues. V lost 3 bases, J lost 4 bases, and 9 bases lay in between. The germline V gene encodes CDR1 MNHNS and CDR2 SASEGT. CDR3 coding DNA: TGTGCCAGCAGTGAGTCAGGCATCTATGGCTACACCTTC. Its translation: CASSESGIYGYTF.

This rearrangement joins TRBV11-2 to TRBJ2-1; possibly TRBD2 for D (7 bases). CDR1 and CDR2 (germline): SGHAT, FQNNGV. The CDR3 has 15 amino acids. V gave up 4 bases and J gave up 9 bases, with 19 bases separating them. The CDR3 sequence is CASSSPQGGDTEQFF. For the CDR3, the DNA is TGTGCCAGCAGCTCCCCACAGGGAGGGGATACTGAGCAGTTCTTC.

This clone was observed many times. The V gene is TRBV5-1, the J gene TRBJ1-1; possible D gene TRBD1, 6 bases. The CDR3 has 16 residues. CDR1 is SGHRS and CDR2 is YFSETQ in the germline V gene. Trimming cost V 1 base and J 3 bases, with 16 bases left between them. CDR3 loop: CASSLTSGRGYTEAFF. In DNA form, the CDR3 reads TGCGCCAGCAGCTTGACCTCGGGCAGGGGATACACTGAAGCTTTCTTT.

The CDR3 is CAISRGGTGSYGYTF. CDR3 coding DNA: TGTGCCATCAGTCGGGGTGGGACAGGGAGCTATGGCTACACCTTC. The chain carries TRBV10-3 and TRBJ1-2; TRBD1 agrees at 9 bases. Losses at the gene ends were 5 bases for V and 4 bases for J; bases not matched to a gene: 8. This CDR3 contains 15 residues. Germline V gene sequence: CDR1 ENHRY, CDR2 SYGVKD.

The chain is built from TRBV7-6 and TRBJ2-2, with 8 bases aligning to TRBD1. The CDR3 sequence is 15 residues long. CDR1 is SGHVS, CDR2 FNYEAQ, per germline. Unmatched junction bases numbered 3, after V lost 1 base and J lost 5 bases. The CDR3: CASSLGQGLTGELFF. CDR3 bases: TGTGCCAGCAGCTTAGGACAGGGGCTGACCGGGGAGCTGTTTTTT.

In DNA, the CDR3 is TGTGCCAGCAGTTGGACGGGGAGCTCCTACGAGCAGTACTTC. Translation: CASSWTGSSYEQYF. This chain connects TRBV6-1 to TRBJ2-7; tentative D call: TRBD2 (5 bases). Germline CDR1 reads MNHNS; CDR2 reads SASEGT. Trimming removed 5 bases from V and 0 bases from J, with 11 bases in between. The CDR3 runs to 14 residues.

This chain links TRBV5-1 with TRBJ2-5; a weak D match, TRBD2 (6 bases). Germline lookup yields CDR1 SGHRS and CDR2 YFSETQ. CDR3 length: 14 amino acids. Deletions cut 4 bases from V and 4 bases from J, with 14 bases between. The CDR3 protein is CASSPLGAGETQYF. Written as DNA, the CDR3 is TGCGCCAGCAGCCCGCTCGGAGCGGGAGAGACCCAGTACTTC.

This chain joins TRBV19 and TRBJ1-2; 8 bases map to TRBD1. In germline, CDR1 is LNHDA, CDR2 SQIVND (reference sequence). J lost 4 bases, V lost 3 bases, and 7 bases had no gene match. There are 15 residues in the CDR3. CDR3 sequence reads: CASSIPSGGAYGYTF. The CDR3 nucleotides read TGTGCCAGTAGTATCCCGTCAGGGGGCGCCTATGGCTACACCTTC.

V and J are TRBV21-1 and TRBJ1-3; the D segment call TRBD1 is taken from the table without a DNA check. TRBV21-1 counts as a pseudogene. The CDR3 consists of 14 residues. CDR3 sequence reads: CASSTGRVGNTIYF. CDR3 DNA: TGTGCCAGCAGCACAGGCAGGGTGGGAAACACCATATATTTT.

CDR3 loop: CAWSPGSYGYTF. For the CDR3, the DNA is TGTGCCTGGAGTCCGGGTTCTTATGGCTACACCTTC. V usage is TRBV30 and J usage is TRBJ1-2, with unresolved D. With 2 bases removed from V and 5 bases from J, the gap between germline ends came to 9 bases. CDR3 size: 12 residues. The germline gives CDR1 GTSNPN, CDR2 SVGIG (reference sequence).

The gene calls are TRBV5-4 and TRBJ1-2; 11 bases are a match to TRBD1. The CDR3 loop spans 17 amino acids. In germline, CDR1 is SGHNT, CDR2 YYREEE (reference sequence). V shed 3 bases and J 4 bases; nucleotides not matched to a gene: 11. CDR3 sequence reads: CASSSVLGQGAGYGYTF. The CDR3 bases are TGTGCCAGCAGCTCGGTGCTTGGACAGGGGGCCGGCTATGGCTACACCTTC.

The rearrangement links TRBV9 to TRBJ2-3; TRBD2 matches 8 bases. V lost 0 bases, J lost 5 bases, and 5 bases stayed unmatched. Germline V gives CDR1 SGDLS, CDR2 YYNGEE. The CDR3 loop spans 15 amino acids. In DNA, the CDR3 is TGTGCCAGCAGCGTAGGCTTGCGGGGGGTAGATACGCAGTATTTT. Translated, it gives CASSVGLRGVDTQYF.

The CDR3 region is CASTLRTGSERTQYF. The DNA for the CDR3 is TGTGCCAGCACCTTACGGACAGGGTCGGAGCGGACCCAGTACTTC. The chain recombines TRBV2 with TRBJ2-5; 8 bases line up with TRBD1. There are 15 residues in the CDR3. In germline, CDR1 is SNHLY, CDR2 FYNNEI. The ends lost 7 bases at V and 7 bases at J; junction bases unmatched: 14.

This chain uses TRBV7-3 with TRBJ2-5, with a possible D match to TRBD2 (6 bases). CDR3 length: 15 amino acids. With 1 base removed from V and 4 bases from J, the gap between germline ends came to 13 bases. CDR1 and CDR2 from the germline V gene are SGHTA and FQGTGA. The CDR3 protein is CASSLNGSPGETQYF. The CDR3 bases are TGTGCCAGCAGCTTAAACGGGAGCCCTGGAGAGACCCAGTACTTC.

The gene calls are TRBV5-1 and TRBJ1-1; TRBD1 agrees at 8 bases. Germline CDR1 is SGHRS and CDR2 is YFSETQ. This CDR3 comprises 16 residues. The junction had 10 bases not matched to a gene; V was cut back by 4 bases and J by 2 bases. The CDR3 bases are TGCGCCAGCAGCCCCGCAGGGGGCAGGGGAAACACTGAAGCTTTCTTT. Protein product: CASSPAGGRGNTEAFF.

The CDR3 DNA sequence: TGTGCCAGCAGTTACCAGCGGGGGGACTACGAGCAGTACTTC. It translates to CASSYQRGDYEQYF. The chain joins TRBV6-5 to TRBJ2-7; 9 bases fit TRBD2. The germline gives CDR1 MNHEY, CDR2 SVGAGI. V trimming: 2 bases; J trimming: 3 bases; junction bases outside the gene matches: 2. The CDR3 covers 14 residues.

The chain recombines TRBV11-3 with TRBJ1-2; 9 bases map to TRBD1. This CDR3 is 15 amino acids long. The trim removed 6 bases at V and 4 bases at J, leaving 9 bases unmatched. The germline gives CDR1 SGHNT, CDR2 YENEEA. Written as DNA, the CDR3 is TGTGCCAGCAGTCCAAGGGGACAGGGAGGCTATGGCTACACCTTC. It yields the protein CASSPRGQGGYGYTF. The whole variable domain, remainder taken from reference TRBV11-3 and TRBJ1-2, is EAGVVQSPRYKIIEKKQPVAFWCNPISGHNTLYWYLQNLGQGPELLIRYENEEAVDDSQLPKDRFSAERLKGVDSTLKIQPAELGDSAVYLCASSPRGQGGYGYTFGSGTRLTVV.